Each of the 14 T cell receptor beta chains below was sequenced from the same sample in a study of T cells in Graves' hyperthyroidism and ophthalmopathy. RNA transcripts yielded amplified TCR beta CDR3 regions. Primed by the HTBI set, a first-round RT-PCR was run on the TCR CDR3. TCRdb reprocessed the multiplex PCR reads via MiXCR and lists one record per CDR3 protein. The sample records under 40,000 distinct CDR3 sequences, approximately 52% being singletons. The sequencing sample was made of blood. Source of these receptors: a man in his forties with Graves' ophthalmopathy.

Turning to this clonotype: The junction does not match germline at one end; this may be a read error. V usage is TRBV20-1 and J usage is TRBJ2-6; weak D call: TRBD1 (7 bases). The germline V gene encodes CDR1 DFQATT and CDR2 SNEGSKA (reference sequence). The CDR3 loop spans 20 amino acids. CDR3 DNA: TGCAGTGCCCCGGGACTGGCGGGTTTGCTAGGGGGCCCTGGGGCCAGCGTCCTGACTTTC. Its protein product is CSAPGLAGLLGGPGASVLTF.

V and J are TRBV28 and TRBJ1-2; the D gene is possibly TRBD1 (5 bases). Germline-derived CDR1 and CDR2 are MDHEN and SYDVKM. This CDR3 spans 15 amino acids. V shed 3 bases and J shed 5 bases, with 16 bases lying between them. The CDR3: CASSFPPGLAYGYTF. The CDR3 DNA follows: TGTGCCAGCAGTTTCCCCCCGGGACTAGCGTATGGCTACACCTTC.

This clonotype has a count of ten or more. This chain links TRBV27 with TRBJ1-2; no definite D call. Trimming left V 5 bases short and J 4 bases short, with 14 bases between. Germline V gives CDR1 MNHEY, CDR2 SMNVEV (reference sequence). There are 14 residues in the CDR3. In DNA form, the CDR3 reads TGTGCCAGCAGTCCCGTCGACTCTATCTATGGCTACACCTTC. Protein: CASSPVDSIYGYTF.

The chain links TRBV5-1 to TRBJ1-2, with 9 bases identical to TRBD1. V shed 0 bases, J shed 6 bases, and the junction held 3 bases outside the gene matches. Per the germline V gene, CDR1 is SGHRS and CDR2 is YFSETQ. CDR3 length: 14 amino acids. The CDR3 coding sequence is TGCGCCAGCAGCTTGGAAGGACAGGGGAATGGCTACACCTTC. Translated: CASSLEGQGNGYTF.

The DNA for the CDR3 is TGCAGCGTTGAATCGCAGGGGCGAGGTGACTATGGCTACACCTTC. This gives the protein CSVESQGRGDYGYTF. This chain links TRBV29-1 with TRBJ1-2; D possibly corresponds to TRBD1 (6 bases). Germline CDR1 SQVTM, CDR2 ANQGSEA. The CDR3 has 15 residues. The V end lost 2 bases, the J end lost 3 bases, and 16 bases lay between the germline ends.

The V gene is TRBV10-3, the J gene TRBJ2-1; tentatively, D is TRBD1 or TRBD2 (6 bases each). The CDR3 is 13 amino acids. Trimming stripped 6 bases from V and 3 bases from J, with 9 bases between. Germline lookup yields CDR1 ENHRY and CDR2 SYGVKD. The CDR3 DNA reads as TGTGCCATCAGGCGGGACAACTACAATGAGCAGTTCTTC. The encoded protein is CAIRRDNYNEQFF.

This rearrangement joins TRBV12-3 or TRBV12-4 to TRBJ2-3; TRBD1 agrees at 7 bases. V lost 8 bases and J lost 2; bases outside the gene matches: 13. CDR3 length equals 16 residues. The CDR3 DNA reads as TGTGCCAGCCGATATACAGGGGCCCTCCTCACAGATACGCAGTATTTT. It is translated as CASRYTGALLTDTQYF.

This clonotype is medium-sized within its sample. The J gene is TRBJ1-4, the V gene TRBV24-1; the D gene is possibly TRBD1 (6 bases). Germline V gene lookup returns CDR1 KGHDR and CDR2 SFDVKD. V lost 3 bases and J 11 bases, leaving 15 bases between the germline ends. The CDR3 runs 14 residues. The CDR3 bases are TGTGCCACCAGTGATCGAAAAGACAGGAGCAAACTGTTTTTT. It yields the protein CATSDRKDRSKLFF.

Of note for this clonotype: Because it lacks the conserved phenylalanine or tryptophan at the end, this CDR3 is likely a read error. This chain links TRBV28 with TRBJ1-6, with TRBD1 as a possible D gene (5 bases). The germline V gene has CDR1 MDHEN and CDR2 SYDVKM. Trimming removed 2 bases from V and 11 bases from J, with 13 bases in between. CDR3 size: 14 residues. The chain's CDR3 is CASSLARSGPPLHL. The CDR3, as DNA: TGTGCCAGCAGTTTAGCCCGGTCAGGGCCACCCCTCCACCTT.

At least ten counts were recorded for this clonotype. Here the CDR3 DNA reads TGTGCCAGCAGCCAACCCCGGACAGGCAAAAACATTCAGTACTTC. Its protein is CASSQPRTGKNIQYF. The chain recombines TRBV7-9 with TRBJ2-4; 7 bases are shared with TRBD1. Trimming cost V 5 bases and J 3 bases; bases outside gene matches: 7. There are 15 residues in the CDR3. Germline CDR1 is SEHNR and CDR2 is FQNEAQ (reference sequence).

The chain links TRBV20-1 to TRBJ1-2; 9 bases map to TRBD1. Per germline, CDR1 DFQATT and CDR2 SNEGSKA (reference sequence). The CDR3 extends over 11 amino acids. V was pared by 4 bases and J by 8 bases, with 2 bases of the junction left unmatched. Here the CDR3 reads CSAMGQGGYTF. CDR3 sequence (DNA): TGCAGTGCTATGGGACAGGGCGGCTACACCTTC.

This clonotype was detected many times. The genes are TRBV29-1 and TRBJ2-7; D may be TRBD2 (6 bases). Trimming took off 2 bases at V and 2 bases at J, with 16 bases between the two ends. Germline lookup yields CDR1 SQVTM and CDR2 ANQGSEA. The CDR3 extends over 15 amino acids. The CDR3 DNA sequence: TGCAGCGTTGAACAATCCAGCGGGCCGACCTACGAGCAGTACTTC. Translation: CSVEQSSGPTYEQYF.

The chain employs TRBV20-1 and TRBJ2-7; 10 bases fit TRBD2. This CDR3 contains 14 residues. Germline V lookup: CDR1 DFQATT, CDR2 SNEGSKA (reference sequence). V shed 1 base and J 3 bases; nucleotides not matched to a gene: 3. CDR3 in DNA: TGCAGTGCTAGAGGCGCTAGCGGGGGCTACGAGCAGTACTTC. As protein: CSARGASGGYEQYF.

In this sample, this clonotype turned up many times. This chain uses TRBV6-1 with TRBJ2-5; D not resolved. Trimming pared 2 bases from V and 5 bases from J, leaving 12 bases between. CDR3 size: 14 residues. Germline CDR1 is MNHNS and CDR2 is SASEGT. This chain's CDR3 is CASSEFVNRETQYF. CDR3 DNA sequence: TGTGCCAGCAGTGAATTTGTCAATCGGGAGACCCAGTACTTC.